The 31 T cell receptor beta chains below all came from one sample that was sequenced in a study of regulatory T cells in long-lasting Graves disease. Time point defined: persistent/refractory GD, antithyroid drugs over 5 years with positive TRAb. After RNA was extracted from PBMCs, the TCR library was made from it. Library construction for TCR beta used iRepertoire HTBI primers and Arm-PCR of CDR3 regions. Each CDR3 protein gets one entry after TCRdb re-called the multiplex PCR reads with MiXCR. The profile shows about 470,000 distinct CDR3 sequences, 20% to 25% of them singletons. The sequencing used peripheral blood mononuclear cells (PBMCs), collected when the disease was refractory, from a patient treated with antithyroid drugs. Receptor source: a female donor with Graves disease.

The V gene is TRBV27, the J gene TRBJ2-7, with D perhaps TRBD1 (5 bases). This CDR3 spans 14 amino acids. Germline V gene lookup returns CDR1 MNHEY and CDR2 SMNVEV (reference sequence). Trimming stripped 2 bases from V and 2 bases from J, with 10 bases between. CDR3 sequence (DNA): TGTGCCAGCAGTTTAACCCGACAGACCTACGAGCAGTACTTC. Protein sequence: CASSLTRQTYEQYF.

This clonotype was detected a few times. The V and J genes are TRBV28 and TRBJ1-1, with D perhaps TRBD1 (6 bases). The germline gives CDR1 MDHEN, CDR2 SYDVKM. CDR3 length: 12 amino acids. V was trimmed by 2 bases and J by 11 bases, leaving 12 bases between them. This chain's CDR3 is CASSLLHRDAFF. Written as DNA, the CDR3 is TGTGCCAGCAGTTTACTTCACAGGGACGCTTTCTTT.

There are many counts of this clonotype. The chain couples TRBV9 to TRBJ1-1; no clear D gene. Germline V gene lookup returns CDR1 SGDLS and CDR2 YYNGEE. Trimming took 0 bases from V and 3 from J, leaving 6 bases between them. There are 13 residues in the CDR3. DNA for the CDR3: TGTGCCAGCAGCGTAGGGTCAGACACTGAAGCTTTCTTT. Amino acids: CASSVGSDTEAFF.

In this sample, this clonotype turned up once. CDR3 sequence (DNA): TGTGCCAGCAGCTTAATGGGACTAGCGTCCACCGGGGAGCTGTTTTTT. This translates into CASSLMGLASTGELFF. V gene TRBV7-2 combines with J gene TRBJ2-2, with 10 bases that match TRBD2. CDR1 and CDR2 (germline): SGHTA, FQGNSA. The CDR3 consists of 16 residues. V lost 2 bases to trimming and J lost 4 bases; unmatched junction nucleotides: 4.

A few counts support this clonotype. The chain couples TRBV30 to TRBJ1-1; D is undetermined. The V and J ends lost 2 bases and 3 bases respectively, with 10 bases between them. Germline loops: CDR1 GTSNPN, CDR2 SVGIG (reference sequence). This CDR3 contains 13 residues. The CDR3 DNA is TGTGCCTGGAGTAGCAAAGGGTACACTGAAGCTTTCTTT. It codes for CAWSSKGYTEAFF.

Regarding this clonotype: One end of the junction does not line up with germline, which may come from a read error. The genes are TRBV7-2 and TRBJ1-5; D is uncertain. Germline V gene lookup returns CDR1 SGHTA and CDR2 FQGNSA. The CDR3 loop spans 13 amino acids. This CDR3 is CASSIGRTQPRHF. CDR3 sequence (DNA): TGTGCCAGCAGCATCGGGCGTACCCAGCCCCGGCATTTT.

This chain joins TRBV7-9 and TRBJ1-3; a weak D match, TRBD1 (5 bases). V was cut by 10 bases and J by 0 bases, with 16 bases left in between. CDR1 and CDR2 from the germline V gene are SEHNR and FQNEAQ (reference sequence). There are 15 residues in the CDR3. The CDR3 nucleotides read TGTGCCACCGGGGCAGGCTCCAGCTCTGGAAACACCATATATTTT. Amino acids: CATGAGSSSGNTIYF.

The sample holds many counts of this clonotype. The rearrangement links TRBV12-3 or TRBV12-4 to TRBJ2-1; D is ambiguous. V lost 3 bases and J 4 bases, leaving 13 bases between the germline ends. CDR3 length: 15 residues. The CDR3 loop is CASSLVPEQYNEQFF. CDR3 bases: TGTGCCAGCAGTTTGGTTCCGGAGCAGTACAATGAGCAGTTCTTC.

This clonotype has just a few counts. Written as DNA, the CDR3 is TGCAGCGTTGAAGGCGGTACCTCCTACGAGCAGTACTTC. It translates to CSVEGGTSYEQYF. The rearrangement uses TRBV29-1 and TRBJ2-7; D call uncertain. The CDR3 is made up of 13 amino acids. Germline lookup yields CDR1 SQVTM and CDR2 ANQGSEA. V was shortened by 1 base and J by 0 bases, with 7 bases between the two germline ends.

V is TRBV5-6 and J is TRBJ1-1, with unresolved D. Trimming stripped 0 bases from V and 4 bases from J, with 13 bases between. This CDR3 region has 15 residues. CDR1 SGHDT and CDR2 YYEEEE come from the germline V gene. In DNA, the CDR3 is TGTGCCAGCAGCTTGGCCAAAGGATTACGCACTGAAGCTTTCTTT. Translation: CASSLAKGLRTEAFF. The whole variable domain, filled in from reference TRBV5-6 and TRBJ1-1, reads DAGVTQSPTHLIKTRGQQVTLRCSPKSGHDTVSWYQQALGQGPQFIFQYYEEEERQRGNFPDRFSGHQFPNYSSELNVNALLLGDSALYLCASSLAKGLRTEAFFGQGTRLTVV.

The chain recombines TRBV27 with TRBJ2-2; 10 bases align to TRBD2. Germline trimming cut 3 bases from V and 4 bases from J; bases unmatched to any gene: 2. In germline, CDR1 is MNHEY, CDR2 SMNVEV (reference sequence). The length of the CDR3 is 15 residues. Written as DNA, the CDR3 is TGTGCCAGCAGTTTCATAGCGGGAGGCACCGGGGAGCTGTTTTTT. This sequence encodes CASSFIAGGTGELFF.

This clonotype was recorded at least ten times. The chain employs TRBV29-1 and TRBJ2-5, with TRBD2 matching 8 bases. There are 13 residues in the CDR3. Germline V gene lookup returns CDR1 SQVTM and CDR2 ANQGSEA. V was clipped by 5 bases and J by 4 bases; unmatched bases: 6. For the CDR3, the DNA is TGCAGCGTTACGGGACTAGGAGGAGAGACCCAGTACTTC. Encoded protein: CSVTGLGGETQYF.

The rearrangement links TRBV24-1 to TRBJ1-2; D is uncertain. This CDR3 has 13 residues. Trimming left V 0 bases short and J 11 bases short, with 12 bases between. Germline V gives CDR1 KGHDR, CDR2 SFDVKD. The CDR3 region has the DNA TGTGCCACCAGTGATTTGACGGCAACCGGATACACCTTC. It yields the protein CATSDLTATGYTF.

J is TRBJ1-3 and V is TRBV7-2; 9 bases agree with TRBD1. After removal of 5 bases from V and 12 bases from J, the junction contained 8 bases not matched to a gene. Germline V gene lookup returns CDR1 SGHTA and CDR2 FQGNSA. The CDR3 length is 13 residues. CDR3 bases: TGTGCCAGCAGCGAATGGACAGGGGACGTCATATATTTT. Translation gives CASSEWTGDVIYF.

Ten or more counts support this clonotype. This sequence joins TRBV11-2 and TRBJ2-7; D is uncertain. The CDR3 is made up of 13 amino acids. The ends were cut back, 3 bases at V and 2 bases at J, with 8 bases in the middle. Germline CDR1 and CDR2: SGHAT and FQNNGV. The CDR3 region has the DNA TGTGCCAGCAGCTTCGACATCGCCTACGAGCAGTACTTC. As protein: CASSFDIAYEQYF.

This clonotype appeared a few times. The chain has TRBV28 and TRBJ2-1; 8 bases line up with TRBD2. This CDR3 region has 18 residues. Germline assignment: CDR1 MDHEN and CDR2 SYDVKM. Germline trimming cut 2 bases from V and 0 bases from J; bases unmatched to any gene: 9. CDR3 in amino acids: CASSLASGGPSSYNEQFF. The CDR3 coding sequence is TGTGCCAGCAGTTTAGCCAGCGGGGGCCCGAGCTCCTACAATGAGCAGTTCTTC.

The chain uses TRBV14 and TRBJ1-2; D perhaps matches TRBD1 (5 bases). This CDR3 is 16 amino acids long. V dropped 0 bases and J dropped 4 bases, with 15 bases sitting between them. Germline CDR1 reads SGHDN; CDR2 reads FVKESK. The CDR3 DNA reads as TGTGCCAGCAGCCAAGATCTTGAGGGGCGCGGCTATGGCTACACCTTC. Amino acids: CASSQDLEGRGYGYTF.

This clonotype was observed a few times. The genes are TRBV28 and TRBJ2-6, with D uncertain. Germline V lookup: CDR1 MDHEN, CDR2 SYDVKM. V lost 2 bases to trimming and J lost 0 bases, with 8 bases between them. The CDR3 covers 16 residues. The CDR3 bases are TGTGCCAGCAGTTTAGGGGATTTCTCTGGGGCCAACGTCCTGACTTTC. This encodes CASSLGDFSGANVLTF.

As concerns this clonotype: A read error may be the cause here, since a much bigger clone is one base away. Since the CDR3 does not end with the conserved phenylalanine or tryptophan, this likely comes from a read error. V is TRBV11-2 and J is TRBJ2-2, with D hard to call. Trimming removed 1 base from V and 10 bases from J, with 7 bases in between. The CDR3 has 12 amino acids. Germline V gene data show CDR1 as SGHAT and CDR2 as FQNNGV. The CDR3 reads CASSLVEVELFL. The CDR3 DNA sequence: TGTGCCAGCAGCTTAGTAGAAGTGGAGCTGTTTCTT.

The chain is built from TRBV29-1 and TRBJ2-7; the D is unclear. V was clipped by 3 bases and J by 2 bases, with 14 bases between them. The V gene's germline CDR1 is SQVTM and CDR2 ANQGSEA. The CDR3 totals 14 residues. The CDR3 sequence: CSVDRPGNPYEQYF. Written as DNA, the CDR3 is TGCAGCGTTGATCGGCCTGGCAATCCCTACGAGCAGTACTTC.

The chain is built from TRBV14 and TRBJ2-5, with D unresolved. CDR1 is SGHDN, CDR2 FVKESK, per germline. CDR3 size: 13 residues. V dropped 1 base and J dropped 5 bases, with 8 bases sitting between them. The CDR3 reads CASSQVPRETQYF. As DNA, the CDR3 is TGTGCCAGCAGCCAAGTTCCTCGGGAGACCCAGTACTTC.

This clonotype has only a few counts. The rearrangement uses TRBV9 and TRBJ1-2; D unresolved. V dropped 6 bases and J dropped 14 bases, with 23 bases sitting between them. This CDR3 is 13 amino acids long. Germline-derived CDR1 and CDR2 are SGDLS and YYNGEE. The CDR3 loop is CASTYSPWLGLTF. CDR3 nucleotide sequence: TGTGCCAGCACCTACTCTCCGTGGCTTGGTCTTACCTTC.

In its sample, this clonotype was seen many times. The DNA for the CDR3 is TGTGCCAGCAGTCCCTGGGAGTTCGAGAACACTGAAGCTTTCTTT. This codes for CASSPWEFENTEAFF. V usage is TRBV27 and J usage is TRBJ1-1; no clear D gene. Germline V gene lookup returns CDR1 MNHEY and CDR2 SMNVEV (reference sequence). Deletions cut 5 bases from V and 1 base from J, with 14 bases between. This CDR3 is 15 amino acids long.

The table lists this clonotype with many counts. This chain links TRBV28 with TRBJ2-2, with 9 bases identical to TRBD1. The CDR3 spans 18 residues. Germline CDR1 reads MDHEN; CDR2 reads SYDVKM. With V trimmed by 5 bases and J by 4 bases, 14 bases remained unmatched. The CDR3 spells CASSTHRSGQGPTGELFF. In DNA form, the CDR3 reads TGTGCCAGCAGTACCCACCGATCCGGACAGGGGCCCACCGGGGAGCTGTTTTTT.

This clonotype was counted at least ten times. The J gene is TRBJ1-5, the V gene TRBV28, with D hard to call. V gave up 6 bases and J gave up 0 bases, with 12 bases separating them. There are 15 residues in the CDR3. From germline, CDR1 is MDHEN and CDR2 SYDVKM. DNA of the CDR3: TGTGCCAGCAGCTTAGTGGAGGGTAGCAATCAGCCCCAGCATTTT. This codes for CASSLVEGSNQPQHF.

The table lists this clonotype with many counts. The V gene is TRBV12-3 or TRBV12-4, the J gene TRBJ2-7; TRBD1 might be the D (5 bases). The CDR3 runs to 11 residues. V was trimmed by 5 bases and J by 6 bases, leaving 8 bases between them. This CDR3 is CASSQGPEQYF. The CDR3 DNA is TGTGCCAGCAGTCAGGGTCCCGAGCAGTACTTC.

This clonotype was counted between two and nine times. This sequence joins TRBV7-2 and TRBJ2-2, with TRBD2 as a possible D gene (5 bases). The CDR3 consists of 13 residues. Trimming took 5 bases from V and 7 from J, leaving 11 bases between them. Germline CDR1 is SGHTA and CDR2 is FQGNSA. Here the CDR3 reads CASSPRRGGELFF. CDR3 coding DNA: TGTGCCAGCAGCCCCCGTCGGGGCGGGGAGCTGTTTTTT.

This clonotype was found many times. The chain couples TRBV12-3 or TRBV12-4 to TRBJ2-7; possible D gene TRBD1, 6 bases. This CDR3 spans 14 amino acids. V lost 6 bases to trimming and J lost 1 base, with 13 bases between them. CDR3 DNA: TGTGCCAGCAGGTCGACCGGACAGTCCTACGAGCAGTACTTC. This encodes CASRSTGQSYEQYF.

This clonotype was counted ten times or more. The chain couples TRBV6-1 to TRBJ2-7; D possibly corresponds to TRBD2 (6 bases). The V gene lost 7 bases and the J gene lost 6 bases, with 16 bases spanning the gap. The CDR3 length is 13 residues. CDR1 and CDR2 from the germline V gene are MNHNS and SASEGT. The CDR3: CASTYGVGGEQYF. CDR3 sequence (DNA): TGTGCCAGCACCTACGGGGTGGGAGGCGAGCAGTACTTC.

This clonotype was counted only a few times. This chain uses TRBV7-2 with TRBJ1-5; the match to TRBD1 covers 7 bases. Unmatched junction bases numbered 14, after V lost 5 bases and J lost 7 bases. The germline V gene has CDR1 SGHTA and CDR2 FQGNSA. CDR3 length: 16 amino acids. CDR3 in DNA: TGTGCCAGCAGCCCGGGAGGGGACAGTCGGGGGCAGCCCCAGCATTTT. Amino acids: CASSPGGDSRGQPQHF.

This clonotype was seen at least ten times. This chain joins TRBV12-3 or TRBV12-4 and TRBJ2-5; D perhaps matches TRBD2 (6 bases). Deletions cut 6 bases from V and 5 bases from J, with 10 bases between. The CDR3 consists of 12 residues. The CDR3 region is CASRREVETQYF. In DNA form, the CDR3 reads TGTGCCAGCAGGAGGGAGGTTGAGACCCAGTACTTC.